This T cell receptor beta chain comes out of a study of cytomegalovirus exposure and HLA in healthy donors. At the level of the study: There were about 86 million unique TCRs (from HLA-typed donors) in an early data release. Whole-study findings and limits: A later analysis linked a missense variant in DCLRE1C to the trimming of TCR beta V and J genes. Accurate prediction of HLA-A and HLA-B alleles (for most subjects) was reportedly achieved from TCR beta sequences. Evidence from a later analysis indicated that most CMV-associated TCR beta chains looked HLA-restricted.

The ends were cut back, 5 bases at V and 4 bases at J, with 14 bases in the middle. The CDR3 covers 14 residues. Per the germline V gene, CDR1 is MGHRA and CDR2 is YSYEKL. The PCR contained 60 Vbeta and 13 Jbeta primers. The method was immunoSEQ multiplex PCR; TCRdb's version includes in-frame clones alone and lacks a portion of them. The sample lists around 190,000 clones; roughly 78% were seen once. In the case of this clone: Antigen unknown.

Input material: PBMCs. This TCR derives from a woman in her thirties or forties in good health and CMV-seronegative. The chain recombines TRBV4-1 with TRBJ1-1; possible D gene TRBD1, 5 bases. CDR3 residues: CASSAQGWGTEAFF. The CDR3 DNA is TGCGCCAGCAGCGCCCAGGGTTGGGGCACTGAAGCTTTCTTT.